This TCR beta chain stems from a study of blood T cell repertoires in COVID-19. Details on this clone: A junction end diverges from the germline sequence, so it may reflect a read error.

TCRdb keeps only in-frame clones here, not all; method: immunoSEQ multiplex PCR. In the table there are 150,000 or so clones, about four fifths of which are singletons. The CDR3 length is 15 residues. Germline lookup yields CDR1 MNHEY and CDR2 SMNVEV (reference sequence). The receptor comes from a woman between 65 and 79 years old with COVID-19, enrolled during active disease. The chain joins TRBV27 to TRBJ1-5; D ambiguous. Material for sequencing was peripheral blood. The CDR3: CAGSPPGRLNQPQHF. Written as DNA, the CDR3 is TGTGCCGGCAGTCCTCCGGGAAGACTCAATCAGCCCCAGCATTTT.